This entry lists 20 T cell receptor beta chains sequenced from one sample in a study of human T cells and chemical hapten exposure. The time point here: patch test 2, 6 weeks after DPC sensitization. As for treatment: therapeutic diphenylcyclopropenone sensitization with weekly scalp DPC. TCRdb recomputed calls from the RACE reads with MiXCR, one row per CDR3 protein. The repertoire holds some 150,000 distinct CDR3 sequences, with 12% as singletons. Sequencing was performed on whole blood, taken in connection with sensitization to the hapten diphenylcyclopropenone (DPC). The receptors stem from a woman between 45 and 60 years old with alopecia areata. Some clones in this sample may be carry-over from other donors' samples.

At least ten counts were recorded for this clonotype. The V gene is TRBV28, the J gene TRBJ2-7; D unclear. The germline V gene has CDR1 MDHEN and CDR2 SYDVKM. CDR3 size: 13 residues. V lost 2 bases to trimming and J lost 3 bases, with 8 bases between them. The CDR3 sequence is CASSLGGIYEQYF. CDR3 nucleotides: TGTGCCAGCAGTTTAGGTGGAATCTACGAGCAGTACTTC. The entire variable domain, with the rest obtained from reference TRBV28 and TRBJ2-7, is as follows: DVKVTQSSRYLVKRTGEKVFLECVQDMDHENMFWYRQDPGLGLRLIYFSYDVKMKEKGDIPEGYSVSREKKERFSLILESASTNQTSMYLCASSLGGIYEQYFGPGTRLTVT.

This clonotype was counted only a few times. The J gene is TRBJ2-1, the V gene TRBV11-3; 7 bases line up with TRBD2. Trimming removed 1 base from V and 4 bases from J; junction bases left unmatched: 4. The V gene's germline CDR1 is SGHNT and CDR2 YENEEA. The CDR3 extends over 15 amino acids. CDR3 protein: CASSLGGSAYNEQFF. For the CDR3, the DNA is TGTGCCAGCAGCTTAGGCGGGAGTGCTTACAATGAGCAGTTCTTC.

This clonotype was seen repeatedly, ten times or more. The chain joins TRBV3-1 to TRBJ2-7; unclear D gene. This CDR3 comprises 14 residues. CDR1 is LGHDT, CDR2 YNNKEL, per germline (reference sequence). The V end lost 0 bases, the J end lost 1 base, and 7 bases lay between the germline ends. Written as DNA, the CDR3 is TGTGCCAGCAGCCAAGACGCCCCATCCTACGAGCAGTACTTC. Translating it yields CASSQDAPSYEQYF.

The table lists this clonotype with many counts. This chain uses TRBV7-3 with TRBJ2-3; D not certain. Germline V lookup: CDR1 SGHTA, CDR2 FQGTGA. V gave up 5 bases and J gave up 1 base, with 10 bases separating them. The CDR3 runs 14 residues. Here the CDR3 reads CASSLVGGTDTQYF. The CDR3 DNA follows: TGTGCCAGCAGCCTAGTTGGAGGCACAGATACGCAGTATTTT.

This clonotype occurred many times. CDR3 protein: CASKRTGGSYGYTF. In DNA, the CDR3 is TGTGCCAGCAAACGGACAGGGGGCAGCTATGGCTACACCTTC. The chain uses TRBV7-9 and TRBJ1-2, with TRBD1 identical over 11 bases. CDR1 and CDR2 from the germline V gene are SEHNR and FQNEAQ (reference sequence). With 7 bases clipped from V and 4 bases from J, the junction kept 5 bases outside the gene matches. The CDR3 has 14 residues.

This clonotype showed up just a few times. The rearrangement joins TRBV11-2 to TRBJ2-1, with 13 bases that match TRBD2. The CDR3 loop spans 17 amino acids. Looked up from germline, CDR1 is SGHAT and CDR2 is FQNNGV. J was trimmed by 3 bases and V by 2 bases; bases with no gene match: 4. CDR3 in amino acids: CASSLKLAGGYYNEQFF. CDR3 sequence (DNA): TGTGCCAGCAGCTTAAAACTAGCGGGAGGGTACTACAATGAGCAGTTCTTC.

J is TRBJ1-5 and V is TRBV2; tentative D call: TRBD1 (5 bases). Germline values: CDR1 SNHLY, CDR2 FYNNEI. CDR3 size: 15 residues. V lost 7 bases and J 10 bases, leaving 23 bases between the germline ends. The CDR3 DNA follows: TGTGCCAGCACCTCCGGAGGGCAGGGTAGTCTTCCCCAGCATTTT. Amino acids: CASTSGGQGSLPQHF.

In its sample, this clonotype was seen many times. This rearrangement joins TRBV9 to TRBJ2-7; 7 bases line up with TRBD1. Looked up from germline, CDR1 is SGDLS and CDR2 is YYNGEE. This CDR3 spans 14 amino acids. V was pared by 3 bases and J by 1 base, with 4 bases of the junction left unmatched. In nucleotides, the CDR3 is TGTGCCAGCAGCGCCCGGGACAGATCCTACGAGCAGTACTTC. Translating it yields CASSARDRSYEQYF.

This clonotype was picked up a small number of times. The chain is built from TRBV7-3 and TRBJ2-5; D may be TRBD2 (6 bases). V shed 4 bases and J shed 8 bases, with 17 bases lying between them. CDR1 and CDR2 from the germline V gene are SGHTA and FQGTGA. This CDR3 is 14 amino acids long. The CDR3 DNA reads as TGTGCCAGCAGCTCCACAACAGGCGGGGCTACCCAGTACTTC. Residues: CASSSTTGGATQYF. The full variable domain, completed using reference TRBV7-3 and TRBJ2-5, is GAGVSQTPSNKVTEKGKYVELRCDPISGHTALYWYRQSLGQGPEFLIYFQGTGAADDSGLPNDRFFAVRPEGSVSTLKIQRTERGDSAVYLCASSSTTGGATQYFGPGTRLLVL.

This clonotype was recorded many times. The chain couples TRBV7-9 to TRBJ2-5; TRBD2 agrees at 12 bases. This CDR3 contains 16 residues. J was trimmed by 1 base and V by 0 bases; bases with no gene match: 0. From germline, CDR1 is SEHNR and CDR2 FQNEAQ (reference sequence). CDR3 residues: CASSLATSGSQETQYF. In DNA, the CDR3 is TGTGCCAGCAGCTTAGCGACTAGCGGGAGCCAAGAGACCCAGTACTTC.

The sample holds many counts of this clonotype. The CDR3 spells CASSMLLGGEQFF. CDR3 sequence (DNA): TGTGCCAGCAGCATGCTACTAGGGGGTGAGCAGTTCTTC. V and J are TRBV7-9 and TRBJ2-1; weak D call: TRBD1 (6 bases). Looked up from germline, CDR1 is SEHNR and CDR2 is FQNEAQ (reference sequence). The germline V and J ends were trimmed by 5 bases and 9 bases, with 14 bases remaining between them. This CDR3 has 13 amino acids.

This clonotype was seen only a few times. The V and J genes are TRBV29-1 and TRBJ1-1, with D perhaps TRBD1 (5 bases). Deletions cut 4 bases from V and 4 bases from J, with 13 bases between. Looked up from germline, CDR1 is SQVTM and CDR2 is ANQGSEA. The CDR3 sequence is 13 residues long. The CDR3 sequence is CSVASGGVTEAFF. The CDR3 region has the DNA TGCAGCGTTGCTTCGGGGGGGGTCACTGAAGCTTTCTTT. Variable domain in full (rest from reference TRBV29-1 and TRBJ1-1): SAVISQKPSRDICQRGTSLTIQCQVDSQVTMMFWYRQQPGQSLTLIATANQGSEATYESGFVIDKFPISRPNLTFSTLTVSNMSPEDSSIYLCSVASGGVTEAFFGQGTRLTVV.

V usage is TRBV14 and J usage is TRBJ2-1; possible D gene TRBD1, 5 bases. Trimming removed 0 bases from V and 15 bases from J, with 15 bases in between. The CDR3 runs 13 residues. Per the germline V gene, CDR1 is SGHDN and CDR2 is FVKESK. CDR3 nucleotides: TGTGCCAGCAGCCAAGAAATGGGGCTAGGGGCGTTCTTC. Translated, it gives CASSQEMGLGAFF. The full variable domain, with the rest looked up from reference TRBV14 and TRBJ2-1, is EAGVTQFPSHSVIEKGQTVTLRCDPISGHDNLYWYRRVMGKEIKFLLHFVKESKQDESGMPNNRFLAERTGGTYSTLKVQPAELEDSGVYFCASSQEMGLGAFFGPGTRLTVL.

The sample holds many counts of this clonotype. This CDR3 is CASSFHPGQGRQETQYF. The CDR3 DNA reads TGTGCCAGCAGTTTCCACCCGGGACAGGGCAGGCAAGAGACCCAGTACTTC. V usage is TRBV6-2 or TRBV6-3 and J usage is TRBJ2-5; 9 bases line up with TRBD1. The CDR3 is made up of 17 amino acids. Looked up from germline, CDR1 is MNHEY and CDR2 is SVGEGT. Trimming at V came to 4 bases and at J to 2 bases, leaving 11 bases not matched to a gene.

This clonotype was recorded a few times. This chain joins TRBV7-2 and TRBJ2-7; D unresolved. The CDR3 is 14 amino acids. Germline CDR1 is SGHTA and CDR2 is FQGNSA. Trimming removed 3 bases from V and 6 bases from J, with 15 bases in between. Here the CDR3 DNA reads TGTGCCAGCAGCTTCGGCGAGCCCTCTTTCGAGCAGTACTTC. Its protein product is CASSFGEPSFEQYF.

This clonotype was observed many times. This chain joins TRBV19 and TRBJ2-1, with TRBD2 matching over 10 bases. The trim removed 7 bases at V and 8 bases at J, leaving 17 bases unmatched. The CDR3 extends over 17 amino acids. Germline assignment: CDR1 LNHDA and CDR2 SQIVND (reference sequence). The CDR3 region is CASTRNRPGLANDEQFF. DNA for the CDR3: TGTGCCAGTACCCGTAACCGACCGGGACTAGCGAACGATGAGCAGTTCTTC.

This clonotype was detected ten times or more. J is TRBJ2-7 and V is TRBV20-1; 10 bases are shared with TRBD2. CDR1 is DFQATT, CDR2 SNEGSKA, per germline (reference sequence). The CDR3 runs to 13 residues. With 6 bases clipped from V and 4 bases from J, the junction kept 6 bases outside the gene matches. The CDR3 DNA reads TGCAGTGCGCTTCTAGCGGGAGTTTACGAGCAGTACTTC. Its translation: CSALLAGVYEQYF.

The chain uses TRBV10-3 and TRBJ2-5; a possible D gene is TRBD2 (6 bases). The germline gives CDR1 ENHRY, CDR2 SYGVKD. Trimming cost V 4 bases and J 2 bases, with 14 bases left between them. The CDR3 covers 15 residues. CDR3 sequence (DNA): TGTGCCATCAGTGCGGGAGAGGCAAAGCAAGAGACCCAGTACTTC. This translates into CAISAGEAKQETQYF.

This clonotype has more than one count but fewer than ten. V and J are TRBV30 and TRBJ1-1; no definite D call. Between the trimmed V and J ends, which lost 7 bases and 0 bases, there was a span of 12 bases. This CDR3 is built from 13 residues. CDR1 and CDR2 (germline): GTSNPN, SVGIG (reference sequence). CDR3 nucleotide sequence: TGTGCCTCGGACCGTCGCATGAACACTGAAGCTTTCTTT. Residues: CASDRRMNTEAFF.

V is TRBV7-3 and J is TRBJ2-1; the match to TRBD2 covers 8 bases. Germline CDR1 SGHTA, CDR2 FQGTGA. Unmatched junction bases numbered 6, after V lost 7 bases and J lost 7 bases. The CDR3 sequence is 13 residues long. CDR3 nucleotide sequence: TGTGCCAGCACCCTTAGCGGGAAAAATGAGCAGTTCTTC. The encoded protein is CASTLSGKNEQFF.